The rows below give T cell receptor beta chains drawn from one sample of a study of cytomegalovirus exposure and HLA in healthy donors. Generated by immunoSEQ multiplex PCR, the TCRdb table keeps only in-frame clones and is missing some. This sample has about 130,000 clones, with 80% found just once. Sequencing was done on a sample of PBMCs. The receptors here all came from a male donor in good health and CMV-seronegative. The CDR3 runs from the conserved cysteine through the conserved F or W. D genes are given only for firm matches. Clone size is given for some rows only: seen once, a few or many times, or a class if the clone is expanded.

cdr3_length,j_call,d_call,clone_size,v_call,cdr3_aa,cdr3_nt
15,TRBJ2-5,TRBD2,-,TRBV4-3,CASSPLTSGVQAQYF,TGCGCCAGCAGCCCGCTGACTAGCGGGGTACAGGCCCAGTACTTC
13,TRBJ2-2,-,-,TRBV13,CASSFQGDGELFF,TGTGCCAGCAGCTTCCAGGGCGACGGGGAGCTGTTTTTT
13,TRBJ1-2,TRBD1,few,TRBV29-1,CSYTDRVGGGYTF,TGCAGCTATACCGACAGGGTTGGTGGCGGCTACACCTTC
13,TRBJ2-5,-,few,TRBV7-2,CASSLVSQETQYF,TGTGCCAGCAGCTTAGTCAGTCAAGAGACCCAGTACTTC
12,TRBJ2-1,-,-,TRBV7-9,CASSLGGTEQFF,TGTGCCAGCAGCTTAGGAGGAACCGAGCAGTTCTTC
17,TRBJ1-1,TRBD1,-,TRBV7-9,CASSWGQGVVPNTEAFF,TGTGCCAGCAGCTGGGGACAGGGGGTTGTCCCGAACACTGAAGCTTTCTTT
13,TRBJ1-5,-,-,TRBV14,CASSQSGGAPQHF,TGTGCCAGCAGCCAATCGGGGGGCGCGCCCCAGCATTTT
14,TRBJ1-1,-,-,TRBV28,CASIPGAVNTEAFF,TGTGCCAGCATCCCTGGGGCGGTGAACACCGAAGCTTTCTTT
14,TRBJ2-2,-,-,TRBV6-4,CASSPGQNTGELFF,TGTGCCAGCAGTCCGGGACAGAACACCGGGGAGCTGTTTTTT
16,TRBJ1-5,-,-,TRBV21-1,CASSKVNDSTNQPQHF,TGTGCCAGCAGCAAAGTTAACGACAGTACAAATCAGCCCCAGCATTTT
15,TRBJ2-2,-,-,TRBV5-1,CASSARQGGTGELFF,TGCGCCAGCAGCGCCAGACAGGGAGGTACCGGGGAGCTGTTTTTT
15,TRBJ2-1,TRBD2,-,TRBV6-4,CASSEEAGGYNEQFF,TGTGCCAGCAGTGAGGAAGCGGGAGGCTACAATGAGCAGTTCTTC
14,TRBJ2-7,-,-,TRBV5-1,CASSLVPDTYEQYF,TGCGCCAGCAGCTTGGTTCCGGACACCTACGAGCAGTACTTC
13,TRBJ1-2,-,-,TRBV29-1,CSVEDRFNYGYTF,TGCAGCGTTGAGGACAGATTTAACTATGGCTACACCTTC
16,TRBJ1-1,-,-,TRBV18,CASSPLPVSLPTEAFF,TGTGCCAGCTCACCACTTCCGGTGTCCCTGCCCACTGAAGCTTTCTTT
18,TRBJ1-1,-,-,TRBV28,CASSLKQVRRRVYTEAFF,TGTGCCAGCAGTTTAAAACAGGTTCGCAGACGGGTTTACACTGAAGCTTTCTTT
15,TRBJ1-1,TRBD1,few,TRBV6-6,CASSPLDRGVTEAFF,TGTGCCAGCAGCCCGCTCGACAGGGGGGTCACTGAAGCTTTCTTT
16,TRBJ2-7,TRBD1,-,TRBV27,CASSSRQGASSYEQYF,TGTGCCAGCAGTTCCCGACAGGGGGCTTCCTCCTACGAGCAGTACTTC
15,TRBJ2-3,-,once,TRBV4-2,CASSQGTSAADTQYF,TGTGCCAGCAGCCAAGGGACTTCGGCGGCAGATACGCAGTATTTT